This TCR beta chain was obtained from a study of T cells expressing NK-cell markers. It was by 5'RACE template switching with UMIs that TCR beta cDNA was made. TCRdb re-called the 5' RACE reads; every CDR3 protein appears as one record, without DNA. Its listing shows about 260,000 distinct CDR3 sequences. The clonotype originates from a man in his late teens or twenties in good health. Sequencing input: blood T cells: a sorted CD56 or NKG2C T cell subset, CD4+ or CD8+ T cells, or bulk PBMC T cells (not recorded which).

The CDR3 spells CASRQGFGYGYTF. The rearrangement links TRBV12-3 or TRBV12-4 to TRBJ1-2; TCRdb names TRBD1, which stays unverified in the absence of DNA. The CDR3 covers 13 residues.